This TCR beta chain appears in the sequencing data of a study of cytomegalovirus exposure and HLA in healthy donors. The study ran its PCR with 60 Vbeta and 13 Jbeta primers. Libraries were prepared by immunoSEQ multiplex PCR; TCRdb keeps only in-frame clonotypes and omits some of them. The sample holds around 250,000 clones, approximately 80% seen once. The V end was cut by 4 bases, the J end by 0 bases, with 10 bases between. CDR1 is SGHTA and CDR2 is FQGNSA in the germline V gene. The CDR3 is made up of 15 amino acids. V gene TRBV7-2 combines with J gene TRBJ2-1; D might be TRBD1 (6 bases). The sample taken for sequencing was PBMCs. The TCR originated in a woman aged 55-69 years in good health and CMV-seropositive. The chain's CDR3 is CASSYQGNSYNEQFF. Here the CDR3 DNA reads TGTGCCAGCAGCTATCAGGGGAACTCCTACAATGAGCAGTTCTTC. Complete variable domain (other parts from reference TRBV7-2 and TRBJ2-1): GAGVSQSPSNKVTEKGKDVELRCDPISGHTALYWYRQSLGQGLEFLIYFQGNSAPDKSGLPSDRFSAERTGGSVSTLTIQRTQQEDSAVYLCASSYQGNSYNEQFFGPGTRLTVL.